This TCR beta chain appears in the sequencing data of a study of T cell repertoires in cytomegalovirus infection. This clonotype was recorded many times. TCRdb called the reads again in MiXCR, with one record for every CDR3 protein. The sample lists 200,000 to 300,000 distinct CDR3 sequences, 6.5% occurring once. Germline lookup yields CDR1 SGHAT and CDR2 FQNNGV. The CDR3 is made up of 14 amino acids. Between the trimmed V and J ends, which lost 3 bases and 7 bases, there was a span of 15 bases. V usage is TRBV11-2 and J usage is TRBJ1-2; maybe TRBD1 (5 bases). This TCR derives from a human donor in good health (CMV status not recorded). Some clones in this sample may be carry-over from other donors' samples. What was sequenced was PBMCs. CDR3 in DNA: TGTGCCAGCAGCTTGGGGGGTCAGGAACGTGGCTACACCTTC. It translates to CASSLGGQERGYTF.